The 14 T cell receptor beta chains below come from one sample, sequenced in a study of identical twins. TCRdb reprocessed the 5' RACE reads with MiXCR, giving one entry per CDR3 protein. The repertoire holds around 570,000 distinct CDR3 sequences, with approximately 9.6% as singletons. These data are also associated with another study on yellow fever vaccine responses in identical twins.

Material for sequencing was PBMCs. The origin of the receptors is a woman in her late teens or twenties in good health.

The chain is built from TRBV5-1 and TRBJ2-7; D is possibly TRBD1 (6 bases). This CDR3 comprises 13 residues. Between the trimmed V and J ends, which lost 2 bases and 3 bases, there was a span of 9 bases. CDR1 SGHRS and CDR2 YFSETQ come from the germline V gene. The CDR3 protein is CASSFDRYYEQYF. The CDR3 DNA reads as TGCGCCAGCAGCTTCGACAGGTACTACGAGCAGTACTTC.

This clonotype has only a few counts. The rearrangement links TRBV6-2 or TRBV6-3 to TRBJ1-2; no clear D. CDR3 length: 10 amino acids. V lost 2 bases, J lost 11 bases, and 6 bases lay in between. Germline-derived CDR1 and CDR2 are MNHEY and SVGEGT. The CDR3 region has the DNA TGTGCCAGCAGTTACCCGGGATACACCTTC. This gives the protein CASSYPGYTF.

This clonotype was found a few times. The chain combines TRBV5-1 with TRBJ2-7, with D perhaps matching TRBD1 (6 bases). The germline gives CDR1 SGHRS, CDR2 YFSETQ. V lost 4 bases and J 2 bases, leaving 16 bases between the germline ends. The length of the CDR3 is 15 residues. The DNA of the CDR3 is TGCGCCAGCAGCAGGACAGCTACAACTACCTACGAGCAGTACTTC. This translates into CASSRTATTTYEQYF.

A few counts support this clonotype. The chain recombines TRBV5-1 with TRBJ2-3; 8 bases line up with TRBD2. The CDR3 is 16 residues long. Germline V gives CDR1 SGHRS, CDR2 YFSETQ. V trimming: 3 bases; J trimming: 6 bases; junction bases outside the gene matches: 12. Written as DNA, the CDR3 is TGCGCCAGCAGCTCTAGAAGCGGGAGAGTTACTGATACGCAGTATTTT. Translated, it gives CASSSRSGRVTDTQYF.

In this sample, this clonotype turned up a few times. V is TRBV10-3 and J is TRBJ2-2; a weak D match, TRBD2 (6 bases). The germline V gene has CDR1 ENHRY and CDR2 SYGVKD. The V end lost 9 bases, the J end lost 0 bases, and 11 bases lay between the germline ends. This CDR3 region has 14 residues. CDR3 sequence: CAMSSSANTGELFF. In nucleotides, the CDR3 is TGTGCCATGTCATCTAGCGCGAACACCGGGGAGCTGTTTTTT.

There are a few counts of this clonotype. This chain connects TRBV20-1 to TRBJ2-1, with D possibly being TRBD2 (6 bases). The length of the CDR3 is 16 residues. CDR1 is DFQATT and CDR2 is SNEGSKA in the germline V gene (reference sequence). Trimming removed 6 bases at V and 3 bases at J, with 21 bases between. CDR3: CSAPRTISSDYNEQFF. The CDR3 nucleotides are TGCAGTGCCCCGAGGACCATATCTAGCGACTACAATGAGCAGTTCTTC.

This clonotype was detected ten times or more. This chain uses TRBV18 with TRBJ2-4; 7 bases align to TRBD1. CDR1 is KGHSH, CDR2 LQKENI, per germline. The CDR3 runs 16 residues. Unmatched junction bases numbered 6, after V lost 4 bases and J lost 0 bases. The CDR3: CASSRGEGAAKNIQYF. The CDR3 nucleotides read TGTGCCAGCTCACGGGGAGAGGGGGCAGCCAAAAACATTCAGTACTTC.

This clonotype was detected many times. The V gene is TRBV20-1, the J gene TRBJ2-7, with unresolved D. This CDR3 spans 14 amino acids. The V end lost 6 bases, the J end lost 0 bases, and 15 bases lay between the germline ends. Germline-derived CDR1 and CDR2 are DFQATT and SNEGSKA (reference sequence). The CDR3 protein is CSAAMRLNSYEQYF. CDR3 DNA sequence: TGCAGTGCCGCCATGAGACTTAACTCCTACGAGCAGTACTTC.

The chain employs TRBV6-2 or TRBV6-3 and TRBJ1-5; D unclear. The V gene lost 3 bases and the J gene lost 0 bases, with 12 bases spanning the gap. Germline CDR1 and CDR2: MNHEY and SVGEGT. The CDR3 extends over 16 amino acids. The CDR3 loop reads CASSYGGRHSNQPQHF. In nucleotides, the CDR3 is TGTGCCAGCAGTTATGGTGGCAGGCATAGCAATCAGCCCCAGCATTTT.

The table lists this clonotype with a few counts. CDR3 region: CASSKRSTAGGSSYEQYF. As DNA, the CDR3 is TGTGCCAGCAGCAAAAGGTCAACAGCGGGAGGGAGCTCCTACGAGCAGTACTTC. The chain combines TRBV21-1 with TRBJ2-7; the DNA was not used to check the table's D call, TRBD2. TRBV21-1 is tagged as a pseudogene. There are 18 residues in the CDR3.

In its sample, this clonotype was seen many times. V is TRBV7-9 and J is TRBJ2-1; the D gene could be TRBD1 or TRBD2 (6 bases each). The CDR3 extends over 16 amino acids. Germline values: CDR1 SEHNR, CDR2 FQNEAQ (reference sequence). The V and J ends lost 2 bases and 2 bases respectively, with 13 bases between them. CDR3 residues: CASSLLSGATYNEQFF. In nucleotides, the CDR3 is TGTGCCAGCAGCTTATTATCGGGGGCAACCTACAATGAGCAGTTCTTC. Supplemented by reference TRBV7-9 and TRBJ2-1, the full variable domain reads DTGVSQNPRHKITKRGQNVTFRCDPISEHNRLYWYRQTLGQGPEFLTYFQNEAQLEKSRLLSDRFSAERPKGSFSTLEIQRTEQGDSAMYLCASSLLSGATYNEQFFGPGTRLTVL.

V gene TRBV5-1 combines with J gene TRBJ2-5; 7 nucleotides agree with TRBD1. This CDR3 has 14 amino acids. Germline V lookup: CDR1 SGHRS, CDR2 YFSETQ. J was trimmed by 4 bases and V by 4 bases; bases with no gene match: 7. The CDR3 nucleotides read TGCGCCAGCAGCGACCAGACAGGGTCAGAGACCCAGTACTTC. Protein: CASSDQTGSETQYF.

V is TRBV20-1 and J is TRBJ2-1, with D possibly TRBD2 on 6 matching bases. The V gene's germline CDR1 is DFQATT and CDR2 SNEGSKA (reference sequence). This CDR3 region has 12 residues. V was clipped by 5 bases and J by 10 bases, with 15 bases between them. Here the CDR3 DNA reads TGCAGTGCTCTATCGGGGGTCGGGGAGCAGTTCTTC. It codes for CSALSGVGEQFF.

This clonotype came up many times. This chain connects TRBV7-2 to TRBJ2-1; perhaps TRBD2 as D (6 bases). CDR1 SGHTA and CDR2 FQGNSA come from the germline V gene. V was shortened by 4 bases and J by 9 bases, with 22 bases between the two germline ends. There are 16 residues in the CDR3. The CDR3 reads CASSSSTSTHGGEQFF. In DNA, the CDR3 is TGTGCCAGCAGCTCTTCAACTAGCACCCATGGGGGTGAGCAGTTCTTC.